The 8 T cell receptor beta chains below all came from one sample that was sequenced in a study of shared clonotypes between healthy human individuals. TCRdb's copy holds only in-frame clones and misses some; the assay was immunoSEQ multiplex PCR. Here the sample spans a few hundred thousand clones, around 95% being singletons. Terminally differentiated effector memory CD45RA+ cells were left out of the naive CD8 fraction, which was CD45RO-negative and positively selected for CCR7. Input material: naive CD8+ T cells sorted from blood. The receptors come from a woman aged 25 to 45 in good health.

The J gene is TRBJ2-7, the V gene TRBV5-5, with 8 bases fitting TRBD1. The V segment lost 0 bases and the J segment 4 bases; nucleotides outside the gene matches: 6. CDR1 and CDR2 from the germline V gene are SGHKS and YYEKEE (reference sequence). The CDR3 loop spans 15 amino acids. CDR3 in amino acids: CASSLVVGQAYEQYF. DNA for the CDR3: TGTGCCAGCAGCTTGGTAGTGGGACAGGCATACGAGCAGTACTTC.

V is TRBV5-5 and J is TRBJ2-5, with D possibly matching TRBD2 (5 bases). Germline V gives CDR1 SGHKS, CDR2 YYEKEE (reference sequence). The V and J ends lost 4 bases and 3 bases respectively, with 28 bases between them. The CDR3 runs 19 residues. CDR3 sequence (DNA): TGTGCCAGCAGCCCCCAAAAAGCGGAAGAACCACAAAGTAAAGAGACCCAGTACTTC. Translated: CASSPQKAEEPQSKETQYF. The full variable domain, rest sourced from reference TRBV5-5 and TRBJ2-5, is DAGVTQSPTHLIKTRGQQVTLRCSPISGHKSVSWYQQVLGQGPQFIFQYYEKEERGRGNFPDRFSARQFPNYSSELNVNALLLGDSALYLCASSPQKAEEPQSKETQYFGPGTRLLVL.

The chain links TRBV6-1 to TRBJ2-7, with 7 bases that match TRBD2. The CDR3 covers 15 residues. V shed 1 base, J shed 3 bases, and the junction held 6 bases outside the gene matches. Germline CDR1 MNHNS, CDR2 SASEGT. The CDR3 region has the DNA TGTGCCAGCAGTGAAGACGGCGGGAGTAACTACGAGCAGTACTTC. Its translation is CASSEDGGSNYEQYF.

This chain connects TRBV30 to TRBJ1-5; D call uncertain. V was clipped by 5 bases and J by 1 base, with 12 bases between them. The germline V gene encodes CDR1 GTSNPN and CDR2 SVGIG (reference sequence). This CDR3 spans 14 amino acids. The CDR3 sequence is CAWGVDGSNQPQHF. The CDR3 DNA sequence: TGTGCCTGGGGGGTTGACGGAAGCAATCAGCCCCAGCATTTT.

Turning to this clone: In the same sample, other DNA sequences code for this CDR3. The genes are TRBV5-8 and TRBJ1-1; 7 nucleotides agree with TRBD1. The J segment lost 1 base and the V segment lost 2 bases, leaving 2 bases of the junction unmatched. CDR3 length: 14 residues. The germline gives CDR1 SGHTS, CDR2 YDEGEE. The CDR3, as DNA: TGTGCCAGCAGCTTTCGACAGGGGAACACTGAAGCTTTCTTT. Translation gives CASSFRQGNTEAFF. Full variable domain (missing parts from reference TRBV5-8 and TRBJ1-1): EAGVTQSPTHLIKTRGQQATLRCSPISGHTSVYWYQQALGLGLQFLLWYDEGEERNRGNFPPRFSGRQFPNYSSELNVNALELEDSALYLCASSFRQGNTEAFFGQGTRLTVV.

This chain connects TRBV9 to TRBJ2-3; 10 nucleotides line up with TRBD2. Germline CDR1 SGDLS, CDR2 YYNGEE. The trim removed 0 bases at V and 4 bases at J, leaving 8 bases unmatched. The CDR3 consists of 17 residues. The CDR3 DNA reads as TGTGCCAGCAGCGTAGGGACTAGCGGTGATAACCCAGATACGCAGTATTTT. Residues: CASSVGTSGDNPDTQYF.

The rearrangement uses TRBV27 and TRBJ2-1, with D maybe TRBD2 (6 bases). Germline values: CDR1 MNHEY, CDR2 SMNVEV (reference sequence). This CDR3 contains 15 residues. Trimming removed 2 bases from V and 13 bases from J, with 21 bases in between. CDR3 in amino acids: CASSLRRERETGQFF. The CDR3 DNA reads TGTGCCAGCAGTTTAAGGAGGGAAAGGGAGACGGGCCAGTTCTTC.

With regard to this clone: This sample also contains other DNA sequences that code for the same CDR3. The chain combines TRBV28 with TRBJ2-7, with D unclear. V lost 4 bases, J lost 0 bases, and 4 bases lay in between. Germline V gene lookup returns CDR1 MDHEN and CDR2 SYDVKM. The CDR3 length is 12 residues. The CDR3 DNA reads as TGTGCCAGCAGTTCGAGCTCCTACGAGCAGTACTTC. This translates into CASSSSSYEQYF.